Each of the 29 T cell receptor beta chains below was sequenced from the same sample in a study of beta chain features in type 1 diabetes. Expressed TCRB transcripts were sequenced, since all the RNA that had been isolated was reverse transcribed. Clones were read by immunoSEQ multiplex PCR, and TCRdb kept only the in-frame ones, dropping some. The sample holds some 300,000 clones; about 7.8% are singletons and the top ten take about 0.93%. Sequencing input: central memory CD4+ T cells from blood. The receptor set was obtained from a woman aged 18 to 35 in good health.

The J gene is TRBJ2-4, the V gene TRBV7-8; no definite D call. This CDR3 is built from 14 residues. CDR1 is SGHVS and CDR2 is FQNEAQ in the germline V gene. Trimming pared 3 bases from V and 0 bases from J, leaving 6 bases between. The CDR3 loop reads CASSFQIAKNIQYF. In DNA form, the CDR3 reads TGTGCCAGCAGCTTCCAAATAGCCAAAAACATTCAGTACTTC. Drawing the rest from reference TRBV7-8 and TRBJ2-4, the complete variable domain is GAGVSQSPRYKVAKRGQDVALRCDPISGHVSLFWYQQALGQGPEFLTYFQNEAQLDKSGLPSDRFFAERPEGSVSTLKIQRTQQEDSAVYLCASSFQIAKNIQYFGAGTRLSVL.

This chain uses TRBV6-5 with TRBJ2-1; 8 bases are a match to TRBD1. The length of the CDR3 is 14 residues. Germline-derived CDR1 and CDR2 are MNHEY and SVGAGI. The V segment lost 6 bases and the J segment 4 bases; nucleotides outside the gene matches: 5. The CDR3 region is CASSLQGEYNEQFF. The DNA of the CDR3 is TGTGCCAGCAGCCTACAGGGGGAATACAATGAGCAGTTCTTC.

This clone was observed a few times. J is TRBJ1-2 and V is TRBV5-1; possibly TRBD1 for D (6 bases). This CDR3 is built from 14 residues. Per the germline V gene, CDR1 is SGHRS and CDR2 is YFSETQ. V was trimmed by 3 bases and J by 8 bases, leaving 17 bases between them. In DNA form, the CDR3 reads TGCGCCAGCAGCTCTCCCCCCGGGGGGCGCGGCTACACCTTC. Its protein is CASSSPPGGRGYTF.

The rearrangement links TRBV6-6 to TRBJ2-5; 7 bases line up with TRBD2. Germline V gene lookup returns CDR1 MNHNY and CDR2 SVGAGI (reference sequence). This CDR3 has 15 amino acids. The V segment lost 4 bases and the J segment 2 bases; nucleotides outside the gene matches: 7. The CDR3 DNA reads TGTGCCAGCAGTTTGCAAAGCGGGGCTCAAGAGACCCAGTACTTC. Translating it yields CASSLQSGAQETQYF.

J is TRBJ2-7 and V is TRBV7-2, with no clear D. The V end lost 4 bases, the J end lost 4 bases, and 11 bases lay between the germline ends. CDR1 is SGHTA, CDR2 FQGNSA, per germline. There are 13 residues in the CDR3. In DNA form, the CDR3 reads TGTGCCAGCAGCTCTCAGGACCCGTACGAGCAGTACTTC. It translates to CASSSQDPYEQYF. The complete variable domain, with remaining parts taken from reference TRBV7-2 and TRBJ2-7, reads GAGVSQSPSNKVTEKGKDVELRCDPISGHTALYWYRQSLGQGLEFLIYFQGNSAPDKSGLPSDRFSAERTGGSVSTLTIQRTQQEDSAVYLCASSSQDPYEQYFGPGTRLTVT.

A note on this clone: Just one base apart from a much larger clone, this may be a read error. This chain links TRBV11-3 with TRBJ2-2; tentative D call: TRBD2 (5 bases). Germline lookup yields CDR1 SGHNT and CDR2 YENEEA. V was pared by 2 bases and J by 1 base, with 5 bases between. The CDR3 is 14 residues long. In DNA form, the CDR3 reads TGTGCCAGCAGCTTACGGGGGAACACCGGGGAGCTGTTTTTT. Its translation is CASSLRGNTGELFF.

Many counts were recorded for this clone. The rearrangement joins TRBV28 to TRBJ2-4; TRBD2 matches at 7 bases. Germline V lookup: CDR1 MDHEN, CDR2 SYDVKM. The CDR3 runs to 14 residues. Unmatched junction bases numbered 5, after V lost 4 bases and J lost 5 bases. The CDR3 loop reads CASSSGGKENIQYF. The CDR3, as DNA: TGTGCCAGCAGTTCCGGGGGGAAGGAAAACATTCAGTACTTC.

The chain uses TRBV7-3 and TRBJ2-3; 10 bases fit TRBD2. Germline lookup yields CDR1 SGHTA and CDR2 FQGTGA. This CDR3 is built from 15 residues. Losses at the gene ends were 5 bases for V and 5 bases for J; bases not matched to a gene: 7. CDR3: CASSQSGGAGDTQYF. The CDR3 DNA reads as TGTGCCAGCAGCCAAAGCGGGGGGGCCGGAGATACGCAGTATTTT.

This clone was found once. The rearrangement joins TRBV9 to TRBJ1-1; D gene ambiguous. V was clipped by 0 bases and J by 1 base, with 10 bases between them. The germline CDR1 and CDR2 sequences are SGDLS and YYNGEE. The CDR3 is 15 amino acids. The CDR3 region is CASSVEGQANTEAFF. CDR3 coding DNA: TGTGCCAGCAGCGTAGAAGGGCAGGCGAACACTGAAGCTTTCTTT.

The CDR3 loop is CASSLGNGEQYF. CDR3 bases: TGTGCCAGCAGCTTAGGAAACGGGGAGCAGTACTTC. V usage is TRBV7-6 and J usage is TRBJ2-7; D remains unclear. Trimming removed 1 base from V and 7 bases from J, with 8 bases in between. Germline values: CDR1 SGHVS, CDR2 FNYEAQ. The CDR3 runs to 12 residues.

There are many counts of this clone. The V call is TRBV6-5, the J call TRBJ2-6, with D unresolved. The CDR3 spans 13 residues. CDR1 and CDR2 (germline): MNHEY, SVGAGI. V lost 7 bases and J 2 bases, leaving 6 bases between the germline ends. Here the CDR3 DNA reads TGTGCCAGCACCGCCCCTGGGGCCAACGTCCTGACTTTC. Its translation: CASTAPGANVLTF.

This sequence joins TRBV4-2 and TRBJ2-5, with D perhaps matching TRBD2 (5 bases). CDR1 LGHNA and CDR2 YNFKEQ come from the germline V gene. This CDR3 region has 14 residues. V was pared by 1 base and J by 3 bases, with 9 bases between. In DNA, the CDR3 is TGTGCCAGCAGCCAAGTGGCCGGGGAAGAGACCCAGTACTTC. It specifies CASSQVAGEETQYF.

This clone was seen many times. The CDR3 DNA sequence: TGTGCCAGCAGCCAAGGCCTTGGGGCTTTCTTT. Amino acids: CASSQGLGAFF. The chain couples TRBV14 to TRBJ1-1; D is uncertain. The CDR3 covers 11 residues. With 1 base removed from V and 11 bases from J, the gap between germline ends came to 8 bases. Per germline, CDR1 SGHDN and CDR2 FVKESK.

The chain employs TRBV5-6 and TRBJ2-5, with no clear D. This CDR3 spans 15 amino acids. CDR1 SGHDT and CDR2 YYEEEE come from the germline V gene. V shed 0 bases and J shed 0 bases, with 9 bases lying between them. CDR3 in amino acids: CASSLAASYQETQYF. The CDR3 bases are TGTGCCAGCAGCTTGGCGGCTTCGTACCAAGAGACCCAGTACTTC.

The chain recombines TRBV4-1 with TRBJ2-3, with D possibly being TRBD2 (6 bases). Germline V gene sequence: CDR1 MGHRA, CDR2 YSYEKL. The CDR3 length is 12 residues. V was trimmed by 3 bases and J by 9 bases, leaving 10 bases between them. The CDR3: CASSQGRGTQYF. DNA for the CDR3: TGCGCCAGCAGCCAGGGCCGGGGGACGCAGTATTTT.

The sample holds a few counts of this clone. The chain has TRBV19 and TRBJ2-7; TRBD1 matches 11 bases. CDR1 and CDR2 (germline): LNHDA, SQIVND (reference sequence). The CDR3 has 14 residues. Trimming at V came to 9 bases and at J to 1 base, leaving 5 bases not matched to a gene. The CDR3 nucleotides read TGTGCCAGCCGCCGGGACAGGGGGTCCTACGAGCAGTACTTC. It encodes CASRRDRGSYEQYF.

This clone has more than one count but fewer than ten. The chain links TRBV18 to TRBJ2-7; TRBD1 matches at 7 bases. With V trimmed by 3 bases and J by 1 base, 6 bases remained unmatched. There are 15 residues in the CDR3. Germline CDR1 is KGHSH and CDR2 is LQKENI. CDR3 bases: TGTGCCAGCTCACCTGGGACAGTCCCTTCCTACGAGCAGTACTTC. This gives the protein CASSPGTVPSYEQYF.

The chain links TRBV5-6 to TRBJ2-5; TRBD2 matches 12 bases. The germline V gene has CDR1 SGHDT and CDR2 YYEEEE. Trimming took 1 base from V and 4 from J; bases not matched to a gene: 5. CDR3 length: 16 amino acids. Here the CDR3 reads CASSLSGLAGRETQYF. The CDR3 DNA reads as TGTGCCAGCAGCTTGTCCGGACTAGCGGGACGAGAGACCCAGTACTTC.

This clone was seen a few times. The chain has TRBV7-9 and TRBJ1-2; D is possibly TRBD1 (6 bases). CDR3 length: 14 residues. V dropped 1 base and J dropped 7 bases, with 13 bases sitting between them. Germline CDR1 and CDR2: SEHNR and FQNEAQ (reference sequence). Here the CDR3 reads CASSLGGGTSGYTF. The DNA of the CDR3 is TGTGCCAGCAGCTTAGGTGGGGGCACGAGTGGCTACACCTTC.

This chain links TRBV19 with TRBJ1-6; 10 nucleotides line up with TRBD1. This CDR3 has 16 residues. From germline, CDR1 is LNHDA and CDR2 SQIVND (reference sequence). J lost 7 bases, V lost 4 bases, and 7 bases had no gene match. The CDR3 DNA is TGTGCCAGTAGTAGCCCGGGACAGGGGAACAATTCACCCCTCCACTTT. It encodes CASSSPGQGNNSPLHF.

The chain carries TRBV7-8 and TRBJ2-3; maybe TRBD2 (6 bases). V lost 4 bases and J 2 bases, leaving 10 bases between the germline ends. CDR3 length equals 14 residues. Germline CDR1 is SGHVS and CDR2 is FQNEAQ. The CDR3 spells CASSWGLNTDTQYF. CDR3 bases: TGTGCCAGCAGCTGGGGACTGAACACAGATACGCAGTATTTT.

The J gene is TRBJ2-1, the V gene TRBV7-8, with 8 positions matching TRBD2. Germline-derived CDR1 and CDR2 are SGHVS and FQNEAQ. The junction had 15 bases not matched to a gene; V was cut back by 5 bases and J by 12 bases. The CDR3 consists of 15 residues. The CDR3 DNA is TGTGCCAGCAGCCCCGGTCATAGCGGGGAAAGGAGGCAGTTCTTC. Its protein product is CASSPGHSGERRQFF.

The sample holds a few counts of this clone. This chain connects TRBV7-2 to TRBJ2-7; unclear D gene. CDR1 is SGHTA, CDR2 FQGNSA, per germline. Trimming pared 0 bases from V and 1 base from J, leaving 7 bases between. This CDR3 is 14 amino acids long. CDR3 sequence: CASSLAVESYEQYF. The CDR3 DNA is TGTGCCAGCAGCTTAGCGGTTGAGTCCTACGAGCAGTACTTC.

The J gene is TRBJ1-4, the V gene TRBV18; tentative D call: TRBD1 (5 bases). The germline CDR1 and CDR2 sequences are KGHSH and LQKENI. Trimming took 2 bases from V and 7 from J, leaving 17 bases between them. CDR3 length equals 16 residues. CDR3 in amino acids: CASSPFPGGQTEKLFF. DNA of the CDR3: TGTGCCAGCTCACCATTCCCCGGGGGTCAGACTGAAAAACTGTTTTTT.

The V gene is TRBV4-2, the J gene TRBJ1-5; TRBD1 is a possible D gene (6 bases). The length of the CDR3 is 16 residues. CDR1 is LGHNA and CDR2 is YNFKEQ in the germline V gene. The V and J ends lost 0 bases and 3 bases respectively, with 12 bases between them. In DNA form, the CDR3 reads TGTGCCAGCAGCCAAGATAGGAACAGGGCCAATCAGCCCCAGCATTTT. Its translation is CASSQDRNRANQPQHF.

This clone turned up a few times. CDR3 region: CASSPRGGLYNEQFF. CDR3 coding DNA: TGTGCCAGCAGCCCGCGGGGGGGCCTCTACAATGAGCAGTTCTTC. This chain connects TRBV7-3 to TRBJ2-1, with TRBD2 matching 9 bases. The J segment lost 3 bases and the V segment lost 5 bases, leaving 5 bases of the junction unmatched. This CDR3 comprises 15 residues. Germline-derived CDR1 and CDR2 are SGHTA and FQGTGA.

This clone was observed a few times. The chain uses TRBV27 and TRBJ2-2; possible D gene TRBD1, 6 bases. The CDR3 runs to 15 residues. CDR1 is MNHEY and CDR2 is SMNVEV in the germline V gene (reference sequence). With 6 bases removed from V and 2 bases from J, the gap between germline ends came to 13 bases. The DNA of the CDR3 is TGTGCCAGCAGCCTGGGACAACTAAACACCGGGGAGCTGTTTTTT. The encoded protein is CASSLGQLNTGELFF.

This clone has a count of ten or more. The chain couples TRBV7-9 to TRBJ2-2; D is uncertain. The V gene's germline CDR1 is SEHNR and CDR2 FQNEAQ (reference sequence). This CDR3 is 14 amino acids long. Trimming removed 0 bases at V and 8 bases at J, with 10 bases between. CDR3 residues: CASSLALESGELFF. The CDR3 DNA reads TGTGCCAGCAGCTTAGCGTTGGAGAGTGGGGAGCTGTTTTTT.

The chain joins TRBV5-1 to TRBJ2-5, with 10 bases identical to TRBD1. CDR1 is SGHRS, CDR2 YFSETQ, per germline. The V segment lost 1 base and the J segment 3 bases; nucleotides outside the gene matches: 3. CDR3 length: 15 residues. DNA of the CDR3: TGCGCCAGCAGCTTGTTCGGGACAGGGGAAGAGACCCAGTACTTC. The encoded protein is CASSLFGTGEETQYF.